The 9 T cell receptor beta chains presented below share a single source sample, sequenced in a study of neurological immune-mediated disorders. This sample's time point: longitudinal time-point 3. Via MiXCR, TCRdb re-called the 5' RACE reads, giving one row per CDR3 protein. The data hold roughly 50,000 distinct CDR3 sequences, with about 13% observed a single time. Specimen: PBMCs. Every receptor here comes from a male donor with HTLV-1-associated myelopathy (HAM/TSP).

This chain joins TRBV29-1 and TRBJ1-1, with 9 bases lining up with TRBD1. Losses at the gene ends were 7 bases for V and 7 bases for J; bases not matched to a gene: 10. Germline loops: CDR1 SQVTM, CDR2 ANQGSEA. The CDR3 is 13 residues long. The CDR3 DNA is TGCAGCGGATGGGACAGGGATTGGGATGAAGCTTTCTTT. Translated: CSGWDRDWDEAFF.

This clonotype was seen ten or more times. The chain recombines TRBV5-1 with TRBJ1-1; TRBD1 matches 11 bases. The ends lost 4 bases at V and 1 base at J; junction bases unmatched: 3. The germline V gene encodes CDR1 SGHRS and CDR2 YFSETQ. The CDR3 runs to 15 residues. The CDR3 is CASSGQGARNTEAFF. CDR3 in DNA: TGCGCCAGCAGCGGACAGGGGGCTCGGAACACTGAAGCTTTCTTT.

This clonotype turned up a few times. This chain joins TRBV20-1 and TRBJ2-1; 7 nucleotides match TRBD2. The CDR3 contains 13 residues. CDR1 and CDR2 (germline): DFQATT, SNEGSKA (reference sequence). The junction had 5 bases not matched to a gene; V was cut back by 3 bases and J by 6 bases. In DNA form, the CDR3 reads TGCAGTGCTAGTATCAGCGGGGTCAATGAGCAGTTCTTC. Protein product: CSASISGVNEQFF.

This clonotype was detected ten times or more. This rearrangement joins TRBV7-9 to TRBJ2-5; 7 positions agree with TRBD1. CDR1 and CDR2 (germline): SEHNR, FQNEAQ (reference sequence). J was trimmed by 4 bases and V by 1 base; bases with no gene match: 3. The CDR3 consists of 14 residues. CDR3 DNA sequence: TGTGCCAGCAGCTTAGGAGGGGGCCCAGAGACCCAGTACTTC. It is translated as CASSLGGGPETQYF.

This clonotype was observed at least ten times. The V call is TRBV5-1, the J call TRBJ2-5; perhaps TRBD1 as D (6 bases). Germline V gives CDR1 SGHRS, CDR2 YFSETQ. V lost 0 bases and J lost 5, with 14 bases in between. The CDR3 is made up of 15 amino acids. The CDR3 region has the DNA TGCGCCAGCAGCTTGGCACAGGGAGCCCTGGAGACCCAGTACTTC. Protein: CASSLAQGALETQYF.

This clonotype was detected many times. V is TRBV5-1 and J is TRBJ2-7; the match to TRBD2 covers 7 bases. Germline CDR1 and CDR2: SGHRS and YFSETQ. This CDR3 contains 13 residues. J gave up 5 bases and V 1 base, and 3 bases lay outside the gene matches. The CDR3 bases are TGCGCCAGCAGCTTGCCAGGGAGGGACGAGCAGTACTTC. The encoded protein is CASSLPGRDEQYF.

CDR3 loop: CASSQDHPAETQYF. CDR3 coding DNA: TGCGCCAGCAGCCAAGATCACCCGGCGGAGACCCAGTACTTC. The V gene is TRBV4-3, the J gene TRBJ2-5; D is undetermined. The V gene lost 0 bases and the J gene lost 5 bases, with 10 bases spanning the gap. CDR3 length equals 14 residues. Germline lookup yields CDR1 LGHNA and CDR2 YSLEER.

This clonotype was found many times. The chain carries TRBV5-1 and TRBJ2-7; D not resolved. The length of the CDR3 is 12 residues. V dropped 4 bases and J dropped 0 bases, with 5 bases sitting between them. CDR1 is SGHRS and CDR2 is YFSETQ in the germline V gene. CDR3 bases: TGCGCCAGCAGCCTGAGCTCCTACGAGCAGTACTTC. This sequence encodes CASSLSSYEQYF.

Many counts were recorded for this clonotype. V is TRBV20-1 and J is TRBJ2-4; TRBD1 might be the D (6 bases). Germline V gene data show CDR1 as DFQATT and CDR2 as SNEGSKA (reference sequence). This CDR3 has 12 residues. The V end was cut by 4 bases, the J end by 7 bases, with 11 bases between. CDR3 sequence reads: CSANQGWNIQYF. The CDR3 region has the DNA TGCAGTGCTAATCAGGGGTGGAACATTCAGTACTTC.